This T cell receptor (beta chain) was documented in a study of T cells after yellow fever vaccination. Study as a whole: SMART-Seq v4 Ultra Low Input handled preparation of low-cell-number fractions.

TCRdb fed the 5' RACE reads into MiXCR, producing one record per CDR3 protein. The data show approximately 27,000 distinct CDR3 sequences, 4.5% to 7% seen once. Germline V gene sequence: CDR1 SGHTA, CDR2 FQGTGA. The CDR3 length is 16 residues. The V end was cut by 5 bases, the J end by 6 bases, with 20 bases between. Study-level points and caveats: Post-booster repertoires contained most primary-vaccination clones again (around 97% CD4, around 88% CD8).

This clonotype was observed at least ten times. This sequence originates from a man aged 25 to 40 who received the YFV17D yellow fever vaccine. Source: PBMCs, either bulk or a sorted T-cell subset (CD4+, CD8+, memory, or dextramer-sorted; not recorded which), taken 15 days after the yellow fever booster vaccination. The chain carries TRBV7-3 and TRBJ2-1, with TRBD2 as a possible D gene (6 bases). The CDR3 reads CASSDIAEGKGNEQFF. The CDR3 bases are TGTGCCAGCAGCGATATAGCGGAGGGGAAGGGCAATGAGCAGTTCTTC.